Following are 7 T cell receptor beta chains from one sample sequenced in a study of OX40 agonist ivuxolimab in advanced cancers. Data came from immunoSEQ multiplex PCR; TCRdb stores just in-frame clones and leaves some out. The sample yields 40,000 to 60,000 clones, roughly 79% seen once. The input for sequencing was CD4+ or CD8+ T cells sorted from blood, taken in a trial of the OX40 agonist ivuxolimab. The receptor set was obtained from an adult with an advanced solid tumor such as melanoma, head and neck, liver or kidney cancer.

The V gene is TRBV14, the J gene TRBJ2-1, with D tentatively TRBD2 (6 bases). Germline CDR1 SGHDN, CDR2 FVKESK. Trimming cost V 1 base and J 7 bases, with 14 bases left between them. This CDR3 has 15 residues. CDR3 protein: CASSQGYGRYNEQFF. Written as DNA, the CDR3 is TGTGCCAGCAGCCAAGGATACGGGAGATATAATGAGCAGTTCTTC.

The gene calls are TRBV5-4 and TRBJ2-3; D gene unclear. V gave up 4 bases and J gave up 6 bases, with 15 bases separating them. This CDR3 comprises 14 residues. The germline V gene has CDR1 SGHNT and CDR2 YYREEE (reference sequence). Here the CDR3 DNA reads TGTGCCAGCAGCCGACGGACCGTCCCGGATACGCAGTATTTT. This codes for CASSRRTVPDTQYF.

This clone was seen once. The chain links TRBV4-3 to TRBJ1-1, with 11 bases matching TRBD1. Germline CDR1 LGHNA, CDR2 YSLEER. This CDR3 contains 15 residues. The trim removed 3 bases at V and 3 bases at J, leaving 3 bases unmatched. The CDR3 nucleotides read TGCGCCAGCAGCCAGAGGGACAGGGGGGACACTGAAGCTTTCTTT. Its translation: CASSQRDRGDTEAFF.

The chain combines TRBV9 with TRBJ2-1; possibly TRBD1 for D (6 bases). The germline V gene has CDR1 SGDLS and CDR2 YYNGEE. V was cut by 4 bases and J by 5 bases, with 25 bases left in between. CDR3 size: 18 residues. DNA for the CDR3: TGTGCCAGCAGCACCCAAAGAAGGGGGACGAGAAAAAACAATGAGCAGTTCTTC. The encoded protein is CASSTQRRGTRKNNEQFF.

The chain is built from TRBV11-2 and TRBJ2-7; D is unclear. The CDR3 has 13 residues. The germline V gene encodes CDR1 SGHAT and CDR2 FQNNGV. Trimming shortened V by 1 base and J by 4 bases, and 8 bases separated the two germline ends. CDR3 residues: CASSLGSGYEQYV. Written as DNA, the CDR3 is TGTGCCAGCAGCTTAGGATCGGGTTACGAGCAGTACGTC.

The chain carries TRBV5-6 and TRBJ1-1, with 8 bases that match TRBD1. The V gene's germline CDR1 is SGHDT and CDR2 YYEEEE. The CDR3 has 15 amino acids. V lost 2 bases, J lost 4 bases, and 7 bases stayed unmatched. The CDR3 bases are TGTGCCAGCAGCTTCTCAGGGGGCGCGAGCACTGAAGCTTTCTTT. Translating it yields CASSFSGGASTEAFF.

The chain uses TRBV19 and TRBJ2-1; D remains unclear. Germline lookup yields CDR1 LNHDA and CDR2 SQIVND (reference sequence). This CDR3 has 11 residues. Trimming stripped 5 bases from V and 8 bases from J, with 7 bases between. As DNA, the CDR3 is TGTGCCAGTAGTCCGGGCTATGAGCAGTTCTTC. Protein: CASSPGYEQFF.